These T cell receptor beta chains were read from a single sample in a study of blood T cell repertoires in COVID-19. Profiled with immunoSEQ multiplex PCR; TCRdb holds only in-frame clones, not every one. The sample consists of a few hundred thousand clones, approximately 90% of them appearing once. The sample consisted of peripheral blood. The receptors derive from a man younger than 35 with active or convalescent COVID-19. CDR3s include the opening cysteine and the closing phenylalanine or tryptophan. The D gene is left open where the match is weak. For some rows the clone size is stated as once, few or many, or as a class when expanded; others skip it.

clone_size,j_call,v_call,d_call,cdr3_aa,cdr3_nt
-,TRBJ1-1,TRBV14,-,CASSHYVGTEAFF,TGTGCCAGCAGCCACTACGTTGGCACTGAAGCTTTCTTT
-,TRBJ1-2,TRBV12-3/TRBV12-4,-,CASSLNTYYGYTF,TGTGCCAGCAGTTTAAACACCTACTATGGCTACACCTTC
-,TRBJ1-4,TRBV4-1,TRBD1,CASSQDLAGTGGEKLFF,TGCGCCAGCAGCCAAGATTTAGCCGGGACAGGGGGTGAAAAACTGTTTTTT
-,TRBJ1-3,TRBV6-2/TRBV6-3,TRBD1,CASSYVGTGSGNTIYF,TGTGCCAGCAGTTACGTCGGGACAGGCTCTGGAAACACCATATATTTT
-,TRBJ1-1,TRBV5-1,-,CASSWRVGTEAFF,TGCGCCAGCAGCTGGCGGGTGGGGACTGAAGCTTTCTTT
-,TRBJ1-5,TRBV6-5,TRBD1,CASKQTGVGQPQHF,TGTGCCAGCAAACAGACAGGGGTTGGACAGCCCCAGCATTTT
-,TRBJ1-2,TRBV2,-,CASRISISYGYTF,TGTGCCAGCAGGATTTCTATATCCTATGGCTACACCTTC
-,TRBJ2-7,TRBV7-9,TRBD2,CASSPRTSGATYYEQYF,TGTGCCAGCAGCCCACGGACTAGCGGGGCGACCTACTACGAGCAGTACTTC
-,TRBJ2-1,TRBV2,-,CATPPGGTANEQFF,TGTGCCACCCCCCCGGGGGGGACAGCCAATGAGCAGTTCTTC
-,TRBJ1-1,TRBV30,-,CAWSYQGLTEAFF,TGTGCCTGGAGTTATCAGGGCTTGACTGAAGCTTTCTTT
large,TRBJ1-6,TRBV28,-,CASSFFEGPNSPLHF,TGTGCCAGCAGTTTCTTTGAGGGCCCTAATTCACCCCTCCACTTT
-,TRBJ1-2,TRBV28,TRBD1,CASRQGARGYTF,TGTGCCAGCAGACAGGGGGCACGTGGCTACACCTTC
-,TRBJ2-1,TRBV4-3,-,CASSQDRFRVNEQFF,TGCGCCAGCAGCCAAGACAGGTTCAGGGTCAATGAGCAGTTCTTC
many,TRBJ2-2,TRBV4-2,TRBD2,CASSLTSENTGELFF,TGTGCCAGCAGCCTCACTAGCGAGAACACCGGGGAGCTGTTTTTT
-,TRBJ2-3,TRBV30,-,CAWRTGGSWTDTQYF,TGTGCCTGGAGAACAGGCGGCTCTTGGACAGATACGCAGTATTTT
-,TRBJ2-1,TRBV28,-,CASSLSENEQFF,TGTGCCAGCAGTTTATCGGAGAATGAGCAGTTCTTC
-,TRBJ2-1,TRBV14,TRBD2,CASSGRTRAYNEQFF,TGTGCCAGCAGCGGCCGGACTAGAGCCTACAATGAGCAGTTCTTC
-,TRBJ2-7,TRBV12-3/TRBV12-4,TRBD1,CASSHTGEEQYF,TGTGCCAGCAGTCACACAGGGGAGGAGCAGTACTTC
-,TRBJ2-5,TRBV6-5,TRBD2,CASSYGGEETQYF,TGTGCCAGCAGTTACGGGGGGGAAGAGACCCAGTACTTC
-,TRBJ2-5,TRBV6-2/TRBV6-3,TRBD1,CASSYSHRQGVRETQYF,TGTGCCAGCAGTTACTCCCATCGGCAGGGGGTTAGAGAGACCCAGTACTTC
-,TRBJ2-3,TRBV4-3,-,CASSLTVPLGGTDTQYF,TGCGCCAGCAGCCTTACGGTCCCCTTAGGAGGCACAGATACGCAGTATTTT
-,TRBJ1-1,TRBV19,-,CASSIQGGSTEAFF,TGTGCCAGTAGTATACAGGGAGGATCCACTGAAGCTTTCTTT
-,TRBJ1-4,TRBV11-3,TRBD1,CASSKTGTENEKLFF,TGTGCCAGCAGTAAGACCGGGACAGAAAATGAAAAACTGTTTTTT
-,TRBJ2-7,TRBV18,TRBD1,CASSLLPGQYYEQYF,TGTGCCAGCTCACTCCTACCGGGACAGTACTACGAGCAGTACTTC
few,TRBJ1-2,TRBV6-2/TRBV6-3,TRBD1,CASSYARTGIVSYGYTF,TGTGCCAGCAGTTACGCCCGGACAGGGATTGTGAGCTATGGCTACACCTTC
-,TRBJ2-5,TRBV7-2,TRBD1,CASSTDRGRKETQYF,TGTGCCAGCAGCACAGACAGGGGCCGAAAAGAGACCCAGTACTTC
-,TRBJ1-5,TRBV28,TRBD1,CASSLYDRVVTQPQHF,TGTGCCAGCAGTCTATATGACAGGGTCGTCACTCAGCCCCAGCATTTT
-,TRBJ2-3,TRBV12-3/TRBV12-4,-,CASRNSGTDTQYF,TGTGCCAGCAGGAATAGCGGCACAGATACGCAGTATTTT
-,TRBJ2-7,TRBV5-1,TRBD1,CASSLAGQRNYEQYF,TGCGCCAGCAGCTTGGCGGGACAGAGAAACTACGAGCAGTACTTC
-,TRBJ2-7,TRBV19,-,CASSMDSYEQYF,TGTGCCAGTAGTATGGACAGCTACGAGCAGTACTTC
-,TRBJ1-1,TRBV7-9,TRBD1,CASSLDGQGGTEAFF,TGTGCCAGCAGCTTAGACGGACAGGGCGGGACTGAAGCTTTCTTT
once,TRBJ2-7,TRBV7-9,-,CASSLGPGDSYEQYF,TGTGCCAGCAGCTTAGGTCCGGGAGATTCCTACGAGCAGTACTTC
-,TRBJ2-7,TRBV3-1/TRBV3-2,-,CASSLGGDSYEQYF,TGTGCCAGCAGCCTCGGAGGGGACTCCTACGAGCAGTACTTC
-,TRBJ1-1,TRBV6-5,-,CASSYSRVVTEAFF,TGTGCCAGCAGTTACTCCAGGGTGGTGACTGAAGCTTTCTTT
-,TRBJ2-4,TRBV7-2,TRBD2,CASSLVSGGASAKNIQYF,TGTGCCAGCAGCTTAGTGAGCGGGGGGGCCTCAGCCAAAAACATTCAGTACTTC
-,TRBJ2-1,TRBV7-9,TRBD2,CASSLRLGLDFNEQFF,TGTGCCAGCAGCTTAAGGCTGGGACTAGATTTCAATGAGCAGTTCTTC
-,TRBJ2-1,TRBV7-3,-,CASSLEGDEQFF,TGTGCCAGCAGCTTAGAAGGGGATGAGCAGTTCTTC
once,TRBJ1-1,TRBV13,-,CASSPGTPNTEAFF,TGTGCCAGCAGCCCCGGGACTCCGAACACTGAAGCTTTCTTT
few,TRBJ1-3,TRBV27,TRBD1,CASSLYRGAGNTIYF,TGTGCCAGCAGTCTATACAGGGGGGCCGGAAACACCATATATTTT
-,TRBJ2-3,TRBV7-3,-,CASSRAGTTTDTQYF,TGTGCCAGCAGCCGAGCCGGTACCACCACAGATACGCAGTATTTT
-,TRBJ1-1,TRBV5-1,TRBD1,CASSAGLGTANTEAFF,TGCGCCAGCAGCGCAGGACTCGGGACAGCTAACACTGAAGCTTTCTTT
once,TRBJ2-2,TRBV5-4,TRBD1,CASSFGQGFSGELFF,TGTGCCAGCAGCTTCGGACAGGGATTTTCCGGGGAGCTGTTTTTT
-,TRBJ2-7,TRBV7-9,-,CASSLEGGGSQGQYF,TGTGCCAGCAGCTTAGAAGGCGGGGGCTCCCAAGGGCAGTACTTC
-,TRBJ1-3,TRBV28,-,CASSFDSRGNTIYF,TGTGCCAGCAGTTTTGATAGCCGAGGAAACACCATATATTTT
-,TRBJ1-3,TRBV13,-,CASSLEDTSGNTIYF,TGTGCCAGCAGTCTCGAAGACACCTCTGGAAACACCATATATTTT
-,TRBJ2-7,TRBV7-6,-,CASSLSEGSYEQYF,TGTGCCAGCAGCTTATCGGAGGGCTCCTACGAGCAGTACTTC
-,TRBJ1-4,TRBV27,-,CASSSGFNEKLFF,TGTGCCAGCAGCTCAGGATTCAATGAAAAACTGTTTTTT
-,TRBJ2-1,TRBV28,TRBD1,CASSPTLTGVDNEQFF,TGTGCCAGCAGTCCCACCCTGACAGGGGTTGACAATGAGCAGTTCTTC
once,TRBJ1-2,TRBV5-1,-,CASQPEGSNYGYTF,TGCGCCAGTCAACCGGAGGGGTCTAACTATGGCTACACCTTC
-,TRBJ1-5,TRBV3-1/TRBV3-2,-,CASSQDPRGADSNQPQHF,TGTGCCAGCAGCCAAGATCCCAGGGGCGCCGATAGCAATCAGCCCCAGCATTTT
-,TRBJ1-1,TRBV6-5,-,CASSPWDTMNTEAFF,TGTGCCAGCAGCCCCTGGGACACTATGAACACTGAAGCTTTCTTT
-,TRBJ1-2,TRBV28,-,CASSFVPEAYGYTF,TGTGCCAGCAGTTTTGTCCCAGAGGCCTATGGCTACACCTTC
-,TRBJ2-4,TRBV18,TRBD2,CASSGEGDIQYF,TGTGCCAGCTCAGGGGAGGGAGACATTCAGTACTTC
-,TRBJ2-3,TRBV6-2/TRBV6-3,TRBD2,CASSYTVGTSGREPPDTQYF,TGTGCCAGCAGTTACACTGTTGGGACTAGCGGGAGAGAACCTCCAGATACGCAGTATTTT